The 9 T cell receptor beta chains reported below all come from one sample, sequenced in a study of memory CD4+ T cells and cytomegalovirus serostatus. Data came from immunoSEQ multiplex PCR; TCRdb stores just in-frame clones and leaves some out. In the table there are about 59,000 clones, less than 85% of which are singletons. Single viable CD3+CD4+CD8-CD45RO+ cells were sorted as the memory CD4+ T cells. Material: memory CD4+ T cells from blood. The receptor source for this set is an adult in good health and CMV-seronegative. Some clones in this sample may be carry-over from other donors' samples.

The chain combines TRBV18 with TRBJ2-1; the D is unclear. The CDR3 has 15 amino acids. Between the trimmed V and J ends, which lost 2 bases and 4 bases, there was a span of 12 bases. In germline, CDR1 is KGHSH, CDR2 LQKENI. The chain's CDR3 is CASSPSTDDYNEQFF. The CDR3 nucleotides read TGTGCCAGCTCACCATCGACCGATGATTACAATGAGCAGTTCTTC.

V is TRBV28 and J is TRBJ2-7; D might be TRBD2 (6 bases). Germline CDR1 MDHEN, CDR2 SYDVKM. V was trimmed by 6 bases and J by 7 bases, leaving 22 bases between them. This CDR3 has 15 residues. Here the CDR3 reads CASRLGTLSYEEQYF. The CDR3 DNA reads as TGTGCCAGCAGGCTTGGGACTCTTTCCTACGAAGAGCAGTACTTC.

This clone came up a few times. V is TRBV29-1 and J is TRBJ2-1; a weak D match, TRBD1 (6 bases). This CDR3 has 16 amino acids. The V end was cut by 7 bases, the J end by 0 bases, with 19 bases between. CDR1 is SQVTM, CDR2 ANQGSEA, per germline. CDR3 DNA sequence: TGCAGCGCCGTGCCGGGACACAAGACCTCCTACAATGAGCAGTTCTTC. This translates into CSAVPGHKTSYNEQFF.

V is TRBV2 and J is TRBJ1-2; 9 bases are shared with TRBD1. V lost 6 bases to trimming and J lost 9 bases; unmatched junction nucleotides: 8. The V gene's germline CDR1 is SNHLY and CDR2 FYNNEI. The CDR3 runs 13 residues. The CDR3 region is CASRGQGGGRYTF. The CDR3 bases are TGTGCCAGCAGGGGACAGGGAGGGGGCCGCTACACCTTC.

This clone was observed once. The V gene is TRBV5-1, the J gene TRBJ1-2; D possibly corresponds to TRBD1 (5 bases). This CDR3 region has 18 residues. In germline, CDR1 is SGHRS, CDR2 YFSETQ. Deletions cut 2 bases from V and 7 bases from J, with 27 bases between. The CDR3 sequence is CASSFYNPGDLLWGGYTF. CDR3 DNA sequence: TGCGCCAGCAGCTTTTACAACCCGGGGGACCTCCTCTGGGGTGGCTACACCTTC.

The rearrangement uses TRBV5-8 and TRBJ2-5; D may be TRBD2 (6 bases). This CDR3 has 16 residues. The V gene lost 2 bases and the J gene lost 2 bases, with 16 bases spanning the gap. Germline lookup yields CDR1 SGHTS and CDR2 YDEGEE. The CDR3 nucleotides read TGTGCCAGCAGCTTCCGGGACTTCAGGAAACAAGAGACCCAGTACTTC. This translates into CASSFRDFRKQETQYF.

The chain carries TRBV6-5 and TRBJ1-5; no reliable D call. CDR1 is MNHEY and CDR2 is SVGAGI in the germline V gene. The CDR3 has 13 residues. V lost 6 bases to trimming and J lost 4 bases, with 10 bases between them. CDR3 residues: CASSYGRNQPQHF. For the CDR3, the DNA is TGTGCCAGCAGCTATGGTAGGAATCAGCCCCAGCATTTT.

CDR3 nucleotides: TGTGCCAGCAGTGTGGCAGTCCCAATGAACACTGAAGCTTTCTTT. This sequence encodes CASSVAVPMNTEAFF. The gene calls are TRBV2 and TRBJ1-1; no definite D call. This CDR3 has 15 amino acids. V dropped 4 bases and J dropped 0 bases, with 12 bases sitting between them. The germline V gene has CDR1 SNHLY and CDR2 FYNNEI.

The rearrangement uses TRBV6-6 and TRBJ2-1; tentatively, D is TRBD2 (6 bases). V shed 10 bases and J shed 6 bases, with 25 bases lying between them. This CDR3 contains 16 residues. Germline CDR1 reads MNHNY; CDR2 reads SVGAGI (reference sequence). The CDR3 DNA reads TGTGCCACCTCGCTTGGCGGGACTTCTATAGGCAATGAGCAGTTCTTC. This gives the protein CATSLGGTSIGNEQFF.